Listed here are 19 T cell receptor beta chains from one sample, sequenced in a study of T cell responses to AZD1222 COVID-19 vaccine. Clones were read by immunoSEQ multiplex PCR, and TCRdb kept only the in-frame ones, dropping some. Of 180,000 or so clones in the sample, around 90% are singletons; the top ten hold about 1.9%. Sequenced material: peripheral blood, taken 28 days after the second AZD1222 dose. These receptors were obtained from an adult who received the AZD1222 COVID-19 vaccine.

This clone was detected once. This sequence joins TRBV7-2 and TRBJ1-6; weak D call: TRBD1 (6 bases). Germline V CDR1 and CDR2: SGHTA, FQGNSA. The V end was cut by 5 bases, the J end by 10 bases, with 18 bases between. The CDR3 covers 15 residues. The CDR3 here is CASSTTGYTGSPLHF. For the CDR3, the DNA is TGTGCCAGCAGCACCACAGGGTATACAGGGTCACCCCTCCACTTT.

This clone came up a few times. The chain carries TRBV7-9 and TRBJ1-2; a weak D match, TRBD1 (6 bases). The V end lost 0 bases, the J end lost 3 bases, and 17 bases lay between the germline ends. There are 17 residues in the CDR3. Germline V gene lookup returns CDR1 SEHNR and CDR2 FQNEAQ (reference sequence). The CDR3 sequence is CASSLAYGDTRDYGYTF. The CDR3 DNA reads TGTGCCAGCAGCTTAGCGTATGGGGACACCCGGGACTATGGCTACACCTTC.

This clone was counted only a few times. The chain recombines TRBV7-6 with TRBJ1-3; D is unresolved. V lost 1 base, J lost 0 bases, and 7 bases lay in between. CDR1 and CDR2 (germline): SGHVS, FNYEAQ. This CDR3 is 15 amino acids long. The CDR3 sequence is CASSLDGTSGNTIYF. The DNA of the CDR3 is TGTGCCAGCAGCTTAGATGGCACCTCTGGAAACACCATATATTTT.

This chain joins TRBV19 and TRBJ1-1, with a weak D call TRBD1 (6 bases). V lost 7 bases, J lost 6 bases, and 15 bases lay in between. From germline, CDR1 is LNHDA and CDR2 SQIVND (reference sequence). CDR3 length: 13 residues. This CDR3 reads CASTRGAWSEAFF. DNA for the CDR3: TGTGCCAGTACCCGGGGGGCTTGGTCTGAAGCTTTCTTT.

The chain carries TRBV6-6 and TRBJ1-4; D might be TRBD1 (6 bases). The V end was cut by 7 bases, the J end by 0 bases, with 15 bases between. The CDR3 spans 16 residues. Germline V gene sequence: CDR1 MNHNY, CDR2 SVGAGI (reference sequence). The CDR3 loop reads CASTVGAGATNEKLFF. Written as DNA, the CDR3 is TGTGCCAGCACCGTAGGGGCAGGGGCAACTAATGAAAAACTGTTTTTT.

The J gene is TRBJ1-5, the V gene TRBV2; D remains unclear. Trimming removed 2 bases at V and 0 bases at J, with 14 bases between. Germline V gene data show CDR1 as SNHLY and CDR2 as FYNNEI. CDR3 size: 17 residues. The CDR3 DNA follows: TGTGCCAGCAGTGAAAGCCGCCAGAGATATAGCAATCAGCCCCAGCATTTT. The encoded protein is CASSESRQRYSNQPQHF.

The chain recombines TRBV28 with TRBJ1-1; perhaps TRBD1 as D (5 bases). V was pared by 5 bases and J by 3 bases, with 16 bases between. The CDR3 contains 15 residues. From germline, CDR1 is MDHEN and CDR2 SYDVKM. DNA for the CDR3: TGTGCCAGCAGTCGCCCCGGGGCTGTGGACACTGAAGCTTTCTTT. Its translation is CASSRPGAVDTEAFF.

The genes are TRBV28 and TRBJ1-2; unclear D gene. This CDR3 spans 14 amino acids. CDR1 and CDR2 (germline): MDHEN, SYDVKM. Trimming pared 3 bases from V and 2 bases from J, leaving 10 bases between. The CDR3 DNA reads TGTGCCAGCAGTTTGGAGCAGGCCAACTATGGCTACACCTTC. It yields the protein CASSLEQANYGYTF.

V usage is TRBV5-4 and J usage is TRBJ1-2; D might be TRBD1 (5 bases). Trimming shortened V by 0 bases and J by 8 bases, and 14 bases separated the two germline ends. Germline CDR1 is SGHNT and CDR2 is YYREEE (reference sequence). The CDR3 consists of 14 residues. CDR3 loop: CASSLDRSGDGYTF. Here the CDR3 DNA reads TGTGCCAGCAGCTTGGATCGTTCGGGGGACGGCTACACCTTC.

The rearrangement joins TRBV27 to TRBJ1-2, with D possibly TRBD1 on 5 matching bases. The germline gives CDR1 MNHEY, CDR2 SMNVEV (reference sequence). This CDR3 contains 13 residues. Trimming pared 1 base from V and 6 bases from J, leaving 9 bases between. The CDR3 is CASSLWGSDGYTF. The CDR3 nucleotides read TGTGCCAGCAGTTTATGGGGGAGCGATGGCTACACCTTC.

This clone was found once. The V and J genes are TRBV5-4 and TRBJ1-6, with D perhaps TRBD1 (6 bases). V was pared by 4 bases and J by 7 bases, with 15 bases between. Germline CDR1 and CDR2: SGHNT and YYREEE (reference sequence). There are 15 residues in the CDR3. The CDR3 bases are TGTGCCAGCAGCATCACAGGGTTCCAAAATTCACCCCTCCACTTT. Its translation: CASSITGFQNSPLHF.

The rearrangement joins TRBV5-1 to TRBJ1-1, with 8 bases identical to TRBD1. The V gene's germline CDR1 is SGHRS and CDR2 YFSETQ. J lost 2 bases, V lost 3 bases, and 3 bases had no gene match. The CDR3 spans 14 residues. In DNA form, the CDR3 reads TGCGCCAGCAGCTCGACAGGGGTCAACACTGAAGCTTTCTTT. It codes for CASSSTGVNTEAFF.

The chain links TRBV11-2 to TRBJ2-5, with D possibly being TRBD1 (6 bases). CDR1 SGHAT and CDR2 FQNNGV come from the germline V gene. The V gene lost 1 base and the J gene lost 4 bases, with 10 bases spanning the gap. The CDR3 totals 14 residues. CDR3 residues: CASSLVRGGETQYF. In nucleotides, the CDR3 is TGTGCCAGCAGCTTAGTCAGGGGCGGAGAGACCCAGTACTTC.

Here the CDR3 DNA reads TGTGCCAGCAGTTACCAAATTCACGAGCAGTACTTC. Its translation: CASSYQIHEQYF. The chain links TRBV12-3 or TRBV12-4 to TRBJ2-7; D is uncertain. CDR3 length: 12 residues. Trimming left V 4 bases short and J 5 bases short, with 9 bases between.

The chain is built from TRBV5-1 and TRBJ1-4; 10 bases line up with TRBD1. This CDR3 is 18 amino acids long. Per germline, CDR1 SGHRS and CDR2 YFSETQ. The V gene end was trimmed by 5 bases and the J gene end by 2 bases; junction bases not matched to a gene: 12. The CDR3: CASRRQGAFSSTNEKLFF. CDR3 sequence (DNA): TGCGCCAGCAGGCGACAGGGGGCTTTTTCCTCGACTAATGAAAAACTGTTTTTT.

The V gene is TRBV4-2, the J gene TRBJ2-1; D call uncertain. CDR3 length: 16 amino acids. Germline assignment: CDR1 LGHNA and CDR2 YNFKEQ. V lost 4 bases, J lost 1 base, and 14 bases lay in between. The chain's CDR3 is CASSPPSSASYNEQFF. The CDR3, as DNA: TGTGCCAGCAGCCCCCCGTCCAGCGCGTCCTACAATGAGCAGTTCTTC.

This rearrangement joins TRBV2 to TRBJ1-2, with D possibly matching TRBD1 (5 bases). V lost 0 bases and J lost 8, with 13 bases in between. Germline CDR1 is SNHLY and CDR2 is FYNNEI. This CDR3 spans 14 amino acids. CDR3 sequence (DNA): TGTGCCAGCAGTGAAGCCTCGGGGGGTTACGGCTACACCTTC. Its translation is CASSEASGGYGYTF.

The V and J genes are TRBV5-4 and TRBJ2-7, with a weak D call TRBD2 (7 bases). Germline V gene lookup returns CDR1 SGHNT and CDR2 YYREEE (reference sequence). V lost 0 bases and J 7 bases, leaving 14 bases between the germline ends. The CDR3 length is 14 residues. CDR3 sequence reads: CASSLDGGAWEQYF. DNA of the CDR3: TGTGCCAGCAGCTTGGATGGGGGGGCTTGGGAGCAGTACTTC.

The DNA for the CDR3 is TGTGCCAGCAGCACGGCTACCAGCCAGGATACGCAGTATTTT. Amino acid sequence: CASSTATSQDTQYF. This rearrangement joins TRBV11-2 to TRBJ2-3; D uncertain. The V end lost 5 bases, the J end lost 6 bases, and 15 bases lay between the germline ends. Germline assignment: CDR1 SGHAT and CDR2 FQNNGV. The CDR3 runs 14 residues.